This record looks at one TCR beta chain sequence and its context. The source of the sample is a study of blood T cell repertoires in COVID-19. V shed 6 bases and J shed 4 bases, with 16 bases lying between them. The germline V gene encodes CDR1 MNHEY and CDR2 SVGAGI. This CDR3 is 14 amino acids long. Sequencing was performed with immunoSEQ multiplex PCR; in TCRdb, only in-frame clones are kept and a portion is missing. Here the sample spans approximately 44,000 clones, 89% being singletons. The chain employs TRBV6-5 and TRBJ2-7; the D gene is possibly TRBD1 (6 bases). The receptor's source is a woman aged 80 or older with acute or convalescent COVID-19. Source material: peripheral blood. The CDR3 bases are TGTGCCAGCAGCCCCACTTGGGGGCGGTACGAGCAGTACTTC. Its translation: CASSPTWGRYEQYF.